This T cell receptor beta chain was found in a study of blood T cell repertoires in COVID-19 (TCRdb year 2020). A note on the overall study: Samples from collaborators originated in the United States, Italy and Spain and spanned both the acute and convalescent phases of COVID-19. Where HLA class I and class II types were available, the types were taken from metadata supplied by the sample provider, not from assay-based typing. Subjects who had been exposed to COVID-19, were actively infected with it, or had recovered from it provided the deeply sampled blood TCRbeta repertoires that made up the dataset. The sample metadata nearly always contained a de-identified subject ID, COVID-19 status, age in years and sex. The samples were drawn from the first 160 participants of the ongoing ImmuneRACE study and from some 1,300 subjects provided by 6 global collaborators. The repertoires were released in a freely available public database intended as a resource for research on the immune response to SARS-CoV-2. The material from the prospective study consisted of cDNA or gDNA derived from T cells, B-cell-depleted T cells, or PBMCs. The study at large found these results: Clinical and demographic metadata were provided uncurated, with the amount varying by source and participant.

The germline V gene gives CDR1 as SNHLY and CDR2 as FYNNEI. Trimming leaves V shorter by 5 bases and J shorter by 0 bases, with the junction holding 2 bases beyond the gene matches. Spanning cysteine to phenylalanine, the CDR3 consists of 15 amino acids. Of the read, only the CDR3 DNA is kept; its 45 bases are in frame from base 1. Turning to this clone: The specificity of this receptor is unknown. The input lacks base qualities; no much larger clone sits a single base away.

Participants in the prospective study were enrolled through a virtual design, were aged about 18 to 90 years, and lived in roughly 24 United States geographic areas. Cohort assignment in the prospective study relied on participant-reported clinical history from a screening survey and a study questionnaire. For ImmuneRACE Cohort 3, a participant was defined as recovered based on two consecutive negative NP/OP PCR tests, clearance by a healthcare professional, or resolution of symptoms. In the prospective study, whole blood, serum and a nasopharyngeal or oropharyngeal swab were collected from each participant by mobile phlebotomists. Participants in the prospective study had the option to provide additional blood draws and questionnaires over an approximately 2-month period. Blood samples from the prospective study were shipped frozen or at room temperature prior to DNA extraction. The immunoSEQ Assay, a bias-controlled multiplex PCR, was used to amplify TCRbeta CDR3 regions from genomic DNA. The original methods were these. Within the assay, amplification of reference gene primers was used to estimate how many nucleated cells each sample contained. To quantify the absolute abundance of each unique TCRbeta CDR3 rearrangement, sequence reads were collapsed and filtered. For each sample, productive Simpson clonality was calculated by taking the square root of Simpson's diversity index across productive rearrangements. Imported from immuneACCESS, the table was reduced by TCRdb to in-frame sequences with V and J called. These copies leave out some clones; in studies compared against another copy, an unresolved V gene accounts for under half, and the cause of the remainder is not known. That table gives V, J and clone size, and the DNA gave D and trimming. For this sample there are roughly 310,000 clones; around nine tenths appear just once. The top ten constitute 2.6% of the sample.

This receptor chain uses TRBV2 and TRBJ1-4, and 8 bases in between align with TRBD1. Sequenced: PBMCs or T cells enriched from blood (not recorded which). The source is a man between 60 and 70 years old who had recovered from COVID-19. DNA sequence: TGTGCCAGCAGTCCGGACAGGGCAACTAATGAAAAACTGTTTTTT. The resulting protein is CASSPDRATNEKLFF. Reference TRBV2 and TRBJ1-4 proteins supply the regions before and after the CDR3; the full variable domain is: EPEVTQTPSHQVTQMGQEVILRCVPISNHLYFYWYRQILGQKVEFLVSFYNNEISEKSEIFDDQFSVERPDGSNFTLKIRSTKLEDSAMYFCASSPDRATNEKLFFGSGTQLSVL.